The sequence of this T cell receptor beta chain was determined in a study of T cell responses to AZD1222 COVID-19 vaccine (dated by TCRdb to the early 2020s). With regard to the full study: AZD1222 recipients whose second dose came at about 4 weeks and those whose second dose came at about 12 weeks were combined into one group, since spike-specific TCR depth and breadth did not differ between the two schedules. Trial participants were enrolled by age into subgroups of 18-55, 56-69 and 70-plus years, and roughly 150, 30 and 60 TCR-sequenced participants, respectively, were included in these subgroups. TCR sequencing covered more than 230 trial participants: 200 to 220 given two doses of AZD1222 and 26 given two doses of MenACWY control vaccine. General study outcomes and caveats: The 56-69-year group was small, and its depth increase did not reach significance, likely because of low power. Because no day 14 peak-response samples were available, repertoires were characterized only after the peak T cell response. Spike-specific TCR breadth and depth rose significantly after two AZD1222 doses compared with day 0 and with MenACWY recipients. The whole spike protein was spanned by vaccine-associated CD4 TCRs, and dominant responses were seen in regions 160-218 and 743-854. Nearly half of unique spike-specific TCRs reportedly recognized epitopes outside regions mutated in the B.1.351 and B.1.1.7 variants. Conclusions about previously exposed vaccinees were limited because only six AZD1222 recipients were SARS-CoV-2 seropositive at baseline. Most participants were white British and females outnumbered males, and the authors suggested that clonal diversity may have been underestimated.

The CDR3 regions of human TCRbeta chains were analyzed by immunosequencing. Processing in the source paper ran as follows. Repertoire TCRs were checked for matches against a reference library of SARS-CoV-2-specific TCRs that had been generated using the MIRA antigen-specificity platform. Breadth was defined as the fraction of unique TCRs that were SARS-CoV-2-associated. Depth was defined as the fraction of total T cells that were SARS-CoV-2-associated. Using the MIRA data, each spike-specific TCR was assigned both to the spike region to which the TCR was reactive and to a CD4 or CD8 class. Log10-transformed breadth and depth values were compared by one-way ANOVA with Sidak's multiple comparisons tests. In its TCRdb copy, this immuneACCESS table keeps in-frame sequences only and misses some clones. Where compared with another copy, unresolved V genes explain less than half of these, and the others have no known cause. V, J and clone size reflect that table, while D and trimming were determined from the DNA. The sample table lists more than 70,000 clones, about 90% of them with a count of one. Of the sample, roughly 15% falls within the top ten clones.

The sample's time point label, decoded: baseline before first vaccination. The vaccinee samples were drawn from two UK trials, COV001 and COV002, one of which was a single-blind randomized controlled phase 2/3 trial testing AZD1222 (ChAdOx1 nCoV-19) in healthy adults. For TCRbeta chain sequencing, PBMC samples were collected from trial participants at day 0 and at day 28 after the second dose. From V the trimming removes 11 bases and from J it removes 0 bases, while the gene matches leave 5 bases of the junction unaccounted for. From cysteine to phenylalanine, the CDR3 is 13 amino acids long. This entry keeps only the CDR3 DNA: 39 bases, framed from base 1. Comment on this clone: No antigen is known for it. Per-nucleotide qualities are absent, and no much larger clonotype sits a single base away.

The receptor was derived from an adult in good health. Source: peripheral blood, taken on day 0 of AZD1222 vaccination. The V and J genes are TRBV12-3 or TRBV12-4 and TRBJ1-2, with 8 bases in between that match TRBD1. The CDR3 region has the sequence CALGQAANYGYTF. In nucleotides, the sequence is TGTGCCCTGGGACAGGCCGCTAACTATGGCTACACCTTC.